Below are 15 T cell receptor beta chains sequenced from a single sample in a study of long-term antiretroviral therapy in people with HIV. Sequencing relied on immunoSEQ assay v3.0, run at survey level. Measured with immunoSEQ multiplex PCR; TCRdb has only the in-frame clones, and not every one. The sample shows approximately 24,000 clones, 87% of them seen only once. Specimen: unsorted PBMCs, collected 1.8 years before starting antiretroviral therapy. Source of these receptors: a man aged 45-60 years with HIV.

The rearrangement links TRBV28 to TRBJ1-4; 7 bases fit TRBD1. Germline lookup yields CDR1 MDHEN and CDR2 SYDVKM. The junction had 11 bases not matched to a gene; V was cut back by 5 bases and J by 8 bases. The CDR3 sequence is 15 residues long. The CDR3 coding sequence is TGTGCCAGCAGTACTCGAGAGGGGGCATGGGAAAAACTGTTTTTT. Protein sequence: CASSTREGAWEKLFF.

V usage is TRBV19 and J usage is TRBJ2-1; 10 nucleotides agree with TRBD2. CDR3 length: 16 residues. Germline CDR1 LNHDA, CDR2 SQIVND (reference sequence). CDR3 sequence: CAARGGTSGAYNEQFF. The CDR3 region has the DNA TGTGCGGCAAGAGGAGGAACTAGCGGGGCCTACAATGAGCAGTTCTTC.

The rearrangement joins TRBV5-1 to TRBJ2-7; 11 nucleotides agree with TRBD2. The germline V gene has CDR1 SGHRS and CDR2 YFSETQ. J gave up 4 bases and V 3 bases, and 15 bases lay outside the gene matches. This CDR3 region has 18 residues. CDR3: CASSWSWELLAGGYEQYF. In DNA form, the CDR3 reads TGCGCCAGCAGCTGGTCGTGGGAGCTTCTAGCGGGAGGATACGAGCAGTACTTC.

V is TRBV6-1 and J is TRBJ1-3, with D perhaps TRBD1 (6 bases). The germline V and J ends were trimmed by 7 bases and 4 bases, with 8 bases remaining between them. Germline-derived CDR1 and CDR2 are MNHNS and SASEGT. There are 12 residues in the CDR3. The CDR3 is CASTTGGNTIYF. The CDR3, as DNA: TGTGCCAGCACGACAGGCGGAAACACCATATATTTT.

Written as DNA, the CDR3 is TGTGCCAGTAGTATTAGACAGGGGGATTCACCCCTCCACTTT. Translation: CASSIRQGDSPLHF. The gene calls are TRBV19 and TRBJ1-6; TRBD1 matches 9 bases. Trimming removed 3 bases from V and 8 bases from J; junction bases left unmatched: 2. The CDR3 spans 14 residues. From germline, CDR1 is LNHDA and CDR2 SQIVND (reference sequence).

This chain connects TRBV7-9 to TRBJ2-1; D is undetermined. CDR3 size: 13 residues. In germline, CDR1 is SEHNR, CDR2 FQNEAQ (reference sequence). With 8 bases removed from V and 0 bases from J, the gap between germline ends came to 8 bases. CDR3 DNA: TGTGCCAGCCTGGTGGACTCCTACAATGAGCAGTTCTTC. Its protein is CASLVDSYNEQFF.

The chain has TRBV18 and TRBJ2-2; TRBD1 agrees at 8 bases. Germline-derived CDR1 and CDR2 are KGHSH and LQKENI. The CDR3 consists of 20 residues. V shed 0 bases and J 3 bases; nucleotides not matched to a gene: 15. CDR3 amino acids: CASSPPYGRGPASYTGELFF. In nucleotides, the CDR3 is TGTGCCAGCTCACCACCTTATGGCAGGGGGCCCGCCTCTTACACCGGGGAGCTGTTTTTT. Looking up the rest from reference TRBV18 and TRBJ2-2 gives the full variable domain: NAGVMQNPRHLVRRRGQEARLRCSPMKGHSHVYWYRQLPEEGLKFMVYLQKENIIDESGMPKERFSAEFPKEGPSILRIQQVVRGDSAAYFCASSPPYGRGPASYTGELFFGEGSRLTVL.

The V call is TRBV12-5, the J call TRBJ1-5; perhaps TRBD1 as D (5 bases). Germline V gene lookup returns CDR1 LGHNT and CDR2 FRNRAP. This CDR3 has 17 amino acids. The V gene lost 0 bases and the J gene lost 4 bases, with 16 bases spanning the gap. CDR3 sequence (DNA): TGTGCTAGTGGTTTGGTAGAGGGACGAATGGGTAATCAGCCCCAGCATTTT. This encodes CASGLVEGRMGNQPQHF.

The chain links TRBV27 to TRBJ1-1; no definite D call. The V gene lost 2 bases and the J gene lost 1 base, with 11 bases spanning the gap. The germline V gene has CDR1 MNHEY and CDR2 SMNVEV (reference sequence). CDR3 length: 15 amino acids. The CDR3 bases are TGTGCCAGCAGTTTAGTCCCACTGTGGAACACTGAAGCTTTCTTT. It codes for CASSLVPLWNTEAFF.

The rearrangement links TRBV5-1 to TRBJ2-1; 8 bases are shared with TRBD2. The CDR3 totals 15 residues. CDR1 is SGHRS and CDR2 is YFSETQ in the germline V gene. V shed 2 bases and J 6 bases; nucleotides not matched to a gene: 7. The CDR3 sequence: CASSFGGAAINEQFF. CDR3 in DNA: TGCGCCAGCAGCTTCGGGGGGGCCGCTATCAATGAGCAGTTCTTC.

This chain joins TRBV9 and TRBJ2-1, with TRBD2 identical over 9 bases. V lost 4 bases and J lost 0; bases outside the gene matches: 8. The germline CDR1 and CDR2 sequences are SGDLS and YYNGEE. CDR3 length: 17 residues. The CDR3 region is CASSLGLADYSYNEQFF. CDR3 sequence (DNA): TGTGCCAGCAGCCTGGGACTAGCTGATTACTCCTACAATGAGCAGTTCTTC.

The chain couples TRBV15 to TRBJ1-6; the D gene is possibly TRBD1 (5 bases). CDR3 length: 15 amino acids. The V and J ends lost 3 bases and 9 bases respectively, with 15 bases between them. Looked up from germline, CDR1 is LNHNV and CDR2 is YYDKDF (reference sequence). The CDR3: CATSSIQGGISPLHF. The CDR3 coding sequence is TGTGCCACCAGCAGTATTCAGGGAGGGATTTCACCCCTCCACTTT.

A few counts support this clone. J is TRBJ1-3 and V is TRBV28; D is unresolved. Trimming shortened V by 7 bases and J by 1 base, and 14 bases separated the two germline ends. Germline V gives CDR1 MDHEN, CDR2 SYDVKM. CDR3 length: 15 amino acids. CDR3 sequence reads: CASNLAQNSGNTIYF. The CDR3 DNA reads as TGTGCCAGCAACCTTGCACAGAATTCTGGAAACACCATATATTTT.

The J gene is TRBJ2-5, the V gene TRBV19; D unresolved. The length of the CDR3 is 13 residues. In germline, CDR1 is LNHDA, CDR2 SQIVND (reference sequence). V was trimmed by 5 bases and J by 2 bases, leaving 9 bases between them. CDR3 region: CASSDTRQETQYF. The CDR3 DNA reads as TGTGCCAGTAGTGACACCAGACAAGAGACCCAGTACTTC.

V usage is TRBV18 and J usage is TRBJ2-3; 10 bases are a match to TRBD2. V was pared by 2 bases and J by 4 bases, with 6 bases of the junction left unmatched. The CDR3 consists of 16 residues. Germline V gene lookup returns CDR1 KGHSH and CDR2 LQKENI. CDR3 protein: CASSPVAGGTSDTQYF. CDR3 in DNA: TGTGCCAGCTCACCAGTAGCGGGGGGCACCTCAGATACGCAGTATTTT. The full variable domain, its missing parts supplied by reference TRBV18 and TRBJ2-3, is NAGVMQNPRHLVRRRGQEARLRCSPMKGHSHVYWYRQLPEEGLKFMVYLQKENIIDESGMPKERFSAEFPKEGPSILRIQQVVRGDSAAYFCASSPVAGGTSDTQYFGPGTRLTVL.